The rows below give T cell receptor beta chains drawn from one sample of a study of cytomegalovirus exposure and HLA in healthy donors. Method: immunoSEQ multiplex PCR; TCRdb's copy keeps in-frame clones and lacks some. Among roughly 250,000 clones listed, roughly 80% were seen once. Sequenced input: PBMCs. The receptors originated from a girl aged 2-10 years in good health and CMV-seronegative. The CDR3 runs from the conserved cysteine through the conserved F or W. Fields, in order: clone size, V gene, D gene, J gene, CDR3 protein, CDR3 DNA. A D gene is named only where the DNA matches it firmly. Not every row has a clone size; where given, it reads once, few, many or a size class.

abundance: NA; v_gene: TRBV7-5; d_gene: NA; j_gene: TRBJ2-7; CDR3aa: CARSLNQLAGDSYEQYF; CDR3nt: TGTGCCAGAAGCTTAAACCAACTAGCGGGAGACTCTTACGAGCAGTACTTC
abundance: NA; v_gene: TRBV27; d_gene: NA; j_gene: TRBJ1-2; CDR3aa: CASSLFSRGIQGYGYTF; CDR3nt: TGTGCCAGCAGTTTATTTTCAAGGGGGATTCAGGGCTATGGCTACACCTTC
abundance: NA; v_gene: TRBV7-7; d_gene: TRBD2; j_gene: TRBJ2-1; CDR3aa: CASSLRLAGYNEQFF; CDR3nt: TGTGCCAGCAGCTTACGGCTAGCGGGCTACAATGAGCAGTTCTTC
abundance: NA; v_gene: TRBV5-1; d_gene: NA; j_gene: TRBJ1-1; CDR3aa: CASSLGGVGNTEAFF; CDR3nt: TGCGCCAGCAGCTTGGGGGGGGTGGGGAACACTGAAGCTTTCTTT
abundance: NA; v_gene: TRBV4-1; d_gene: NA; j_gene: TRBJ1-6; CDR3aa: CASSRVFVLNSPLHF; CDR3nt: TGCGCCAGCAGCCGCGTTTTTGTACTAAATTCACCCCTCCACTTT
abundance: NA; v_gene: TRBV7-9; d_gene: NA; j_gene: TRBJ1-1; CDR3aa: CSSSLSSEAFF; CDR3nt: TGTTCCAGCAGCCTAAGCTCCGAAGCTTTCTTT
abundance: few; v_gene: TRBV21-1; d_gene: NA; j_gene: TRBJ1-5; CDR3aa: CASSNPTGSNQPQHF; CDR3nt: TGTGCCAGCAGCAACCCGACAGGGTCTAATCAGCCCCAGCATTTT
abundance: NA; v_gene: TRBV7-2; d_gene: NA; j_gene: TRBJ1-5; CDR3aa: CASSPMPYENQPQHF; CDR3nt: TGTGCCAGCAGCCCCATGCCCTACGAGAATCAGCCCCAGCATTTT
abundance: NA; v_gene: TRBV7-9; d_gene: TRBD1; j_gene: TRBJ2-5; CDR3aa: CASSYRDRGETQYF; CDR3nt: TGTGCCAGCAGCTACCGGGACAGGGGAGAGACCCAGTACTTC
abundance: NA; v_gene: TRBV5-1; d_gene: TRBD2; j_gene: TRBJ2-1; CDR3aa: CASSLESGRPQEQFF; CDR3nt: TGCGCCAGCAGCTTGGAGAGCGGGAGGCCCCAGGAGCAGTTCTTC
abundance: few; v_gene: TRBV28; d_gene: NA; j_gene: TRBJ2-7; CDR3aa: CASTQGTVTYEQYF; CDR3nt: TGTGCCAGCACGCAGGGGACGGTAACCTACGAGCAGTACTTC
abundance: NA; v_gene: TRBV28; d_gene: NA; j_gene: TRBJ2-7; CDR3aa: CASSITRRAEQYF; CDR3nt: TGTGCCAGCAGTATTACTCGGAGGGCGGAGCAGTACTTC
abundance: NA; v_gene: TRBV27; d_gene: NA; j_gene: TRBJ1-5; CDR3aa: CASRQGISNQPQHF; CDR3nt: TGTGCCAGCAGACAGGGAATTAGCAATCAGCCCCAGCATTTT
abundance: NA; v_gene: TRBV20-1; d_gene: NA; j_gene: TRBJ1-5; CDR3aa: CSARGARSQHF; CDR3nt: TGCAGTGCTAGAGGCGCCAGGTCCCAGCATTTT
abundance: NA; v_gene: TRBV5-5; d_gene: TRBD2; j_gene: TRBJ2-1; CDR3aa: CASSWSLGRGVNNEQFF; CDR3nt: TGTGCCAGCAGCTGGTCCCTGGGGCGGGGGGTAAACAATGAGCAGTTCTTC
abundance: NA; v_gene: TRBV5-1; d_gene: TRBD2; j_gene: TRBJ2-3; CDR3aa: CASSWGLAGSTDTQYF; CDR3nt: TGCGCCAGCAGCTGGGGACTAGCCGGGTCCACAGATACGCAGTATTTT
abundance: NA; v_gene: TRBV19; d_gene: NA; j_gene: TRBJ1-1; CDR3aa: CASSGAGVNTEAFF; CDR3nt: TGTGCCAGTAGTGGTGCAGGGGTGAACACTGAAGCTTTCTTT
abundance: few; v_gene: TRBV7-3; d_gene: NA; j_gene: TRBJ1-2; CDR3aa: CASSARDSPPYGYTF; CDR3nt: TGTGCCAGCAGCGCCCGGGACTCACCCCCCTATGGCTACACCTTC
abundance: NA; v_gene: TRBV5-1; d_gene: NA; j_gene: TRBJ2-1; CDR3aa: CASSPAGQRNEQFF; CDR3nt: TGCGCCAGCAGCCCGGCGGGACAGAGGAATGAGCAGTTCTTC
abundance: NA; v_gene: TRBV27; d_gene: TRBD1; j_gene: TRBJ2-7; CDR3aa: CASSQGARYEQYF; CDR3nt: TGTGCCAGCAGTCAGGGGGCGCGATACGAGCAGTACTTC
abundance: NA; v_gene: TRBV11-3; d_gene: NA; j_gene: TRBJ1-5; CDR3aa: CASSFLQSHQPQHF; CDR3nt: TGTGCCAGCAGCTTTTTACAGTCACATCAGCCCCAGCATTTT
abundance: NA; v_gene: TRBV5-1; d_gene: NA; j_gene: TRBJ2-7; CDR3aa: CASSSSTAAYEQYF; CDR3nt: TGCGCCAGCAGCTCCTCCACAGCTGCCTACGAGCAGTACTTC
abundance: NA; v_gene: TRBV18; d_gene: TRBD1; j_gene: TRBJ1-5; CDR3aa: CASLGQGIRSNQPQHF; CDR3nt: TGTGCCAGTCTGGGACAGGGGATTAGAAGCAATCAGCCCCAGCATTTT
abundance: NA; v_gene: TRBV2; d_gene: TRBD2; j_gene: TRBJ2-1; CDR3aa: CATSGISSGANNEQFF; CDR3nt: TGTGCCACTAGCGGGATTTCATCCGGGGCGAACAATGAGCAGTTCTTC
abundance: NA; v_gene: TRBV6-5; d_gene: NA; j_gene: TRBJ1-4; CDR3aa: CASSYLNEKLFF; CDR3nt: TGTGCCAGCAGTTACCTTAATGAAAAACTGTTTTTT
abundance: NA; v_gene: TRBV5-4; d_gene: NA; j_gene: TRBJ2-3; CDR3aa: CASSLDTGNQYF; CDR3nt: TGTGCCAGCAGCTTGGATACGGGAAACCAGTATTTT
abundance: few; v_gene: TRBV18; d_gene: NA; j_gene: TRBJ1-5; CDR3aa: CASSPTGPNQPQHF; CDR3nt: TGTGCCAGCTCGCCTACAGGCCCCAATCAGCCCCAGCATTTT
abundance: once; v_gene: TRBV6-5; d_gene: TRBD2; j_gene: TRBJ2-7; CDR3aa: CASRHGTSGIYEQYF; CDR3nt: TGTGCCAGTCGCCACGGGACTAGCGGCATCTACGAGCAGTACTTC
abundance: few; v_gene: TRBV7-6; d_gene: NA; j_gene: TRBJ2-1; CDR3aa: CASSHRNRGSIDEQFF; CDR3nt: TGTGCCAGCAGTCACCGCAACCGGGGTTCTATCGATGAGCAGTTCTTC
abundance: NA; v_gene: TRBV29-1; d_gene: NA; j_gene: TRBJ2-7; CDR3aa: CSARGGSNYEQYF; CDR3nt: TGCAGCGCCCGAGGTGGCTCCAACTACGAGCAGTACTTC
abundance: few; v_gene: TRBV10-2; d_gene: TRBD1; j_gene: TRBJ1-2; CDR3aa: CASSESEGALGYTF; CDR3nt: TGCGCCAGCAGTGAGTCGGAGGGGGCGCTTGGCTACACCTTC
abundance: NA; v_gene: TRBV2; d_gene: NA; j_gene: TRBJ2-4; CDR3aa: CASRTDSLAKNIQYF; CDR3nt: TGTGCCAGCAGGACGGACAGCTTAGCCAAAAACATTCAGTACTTC
abundance: NA; v_gene: TRBV5-1; d_gene: TRBD1; j_gene: TRBJ1-2; CDR3aa: CASSPGTGFTEPF; CDR3nt: TGCGCCAGCAGCCCCGGGACAGGGTTTACGGAACCCTTC
abundance: NA; v_gene: TRBV2; d_gene: NA; j_gene: TRBJ1-4; CDR3aa: CASEPVGSVEKLFF; CDR3nt: TGTGCCAGCGAACCTGTAGGGAGTGTCGAAAAACTGTTTTTT
abundance: NA; v_gene: TRBV5-5; d_gene: NA; j_gene: TRBJ2-7; CDR3aa: CASSLFLSSYEQYF; CDR3nt: TGTGCCAGCAGCTTGTTTCTTAGCTCCTACGAGCAGTACTTC
abundance: once; v_gene: TRBV28; d_gene: NA; j_gene: TRBJ2-1; CDR3aa: CASSRLAIASEQFF; CDR3nt: TGTGCCAGCAGTCGCCTGGCCATAGCTAGTGAGCAGTTCTTC
abundance: NA; v_gene: TRBV28; d_gene: NA; j_gene: TRBJ1-4; CDR3aa: CASRSPTGANEKLFF; CDR3nt: TGTGCCAGCAGAAGCCCGACAGGCGCTAATGAAAAACTGTTTTTT
abundance: NA; v_gene: TRBV30; d_gene: TRBD1; j_gene: TRBJ2-7; CDR3aa: CAWTGTGGVKQYF; CDR3nt: TGTGCCTGGACCGGGACAGGGGGCGTGAAGCAGTACTTC
abundance: NA; v_gene: TRBV6-5; d_gene: TRBD2; j_gene: TRBJ2-1; CDR3aa: CASRYGGASSYNEQFF; CDR3nt: TGTGCCAGCAGGTACGGGGGGGCCAGCTCCTACAATGAGCAGTTCTTC
abundance: NA; v_gene: TRBV19; d_gene: NA; j_gene: TRBJ1-2; CDR3aa: CATLGYYGYTF; CDR3nt: TGTGCCACCCTAGGCTACTATGGCTACACCTTC
abundance: NA; v_gene: TRBV19; d_gene: NA; j_gene: TRBJ1-3; CDR3aa: CASRGASGSGNTIYF; CDR3nt: TGTGCCAGTAGAGGGGCTTCCGGGTCTGGAAACACCATATATTTT
abundance: NA; v_gene: TRBV28; d_gene: TRBD1; j_gene: TRBJ2-7; CDR3aa: CASSTRTGRYEQYF; CDR3nt: TGTGCCAGCAGTACGAGGACAGGGAGGTACGAGCAGTACTTC
abundance: few; v_gene: TRBV7-7; d_gene: NA; j_gene: TRBJ2-6; CDR3aa: CASSLDETVSAGANVLTF; CDR3nt: TGTGCCAGCAGCTTAGACGAGACGGTTAGCGCTGGGGCCAACGTCCTGACTTTC
abundance: once; v_gene: TRBV5-6; d_gene: NA; j_gene: TRBJ1-3; CDR3aa: CASRQGGGNTIYF; CDR3nt: TGTGCCAGCAGACAGGGTGGTGGAAACACCATATATTTT
abundance: NA; v_gene: TRBV4-1; d_gene: NA; j_gene: TRBJ1-4; CDR3aa: CVSSPLQGRANEKLFF; CDR3nt: TGCGTCAGCAGCCCGCTTCAGGGGCGGGCTAATGAAAAACTGTTTTTT
abundance: NA; v_gene: TRBV15; d_gene: NA; j_gene: TRBJ2-5; CDR3aa: CATSRTSREETQYF; CDR3nt: TGTGCCACCAGCAGAACGTCGCGAGAAGAGACCCAGTACTTC
abundance: NA; v_gene: TRBV6-6; d_gene: NA; j_gene: TRBJ1-1; CDR3aa: CASSYTAGTNYEAFF; CDR3nt: TGTGCCAGCAGTTACACAGCCGGGACAAACTATGAAGCTTTCTTT
abundance: NA; v_gene: TRBV30; d_gene: NA; j_gene: TRBJ2-7; CDR3aa: CAWSVAGSYEQYF; CDR3nt: TGTGCCTGGAGTGTAGCCGGTAGCTACGAGCAGTACTTC
abundance: NA; v_gene: TRBV28; d_gene: TRBD1; j_gene: TRBJ2-7; CDR3aa: CASSLFGTGTYEQYF; CDR3nt: TGTGCCAGCAGTTTATTTGGGACAGGGACCTACGAGCAGTACTTC
abundance: NA; v_gene: TRBV7-3; d_gene: TRBD2; j_gene: TRBJ2-3; CDR3aa: CASSLLAGGPTGDTQYF; CDR3nt: TGTGCCAGCAGCTTGCTAGCGGGAGGGCCAACGGGTGATACGCAGTATTTT
abundance: NA; v_gene: TRBV6-4; d_gene: NA; j_gene: TRBJ2-3; CDR3aa: CASSVSGHNTDTQYF; CDR3nt: TGTGCCAGCAGTGTCTCGGGACACAACACAGATACGCAGTATTTT
abundance: NA; v_gene: TRBV6-1; d_gene: NA; j_gene: TRBJ2-7; CDR3aa: CASREGTLWDEQYF; CDR3nt: TGTGCCAGCAGGGAGGGAACCCTGTGGGACGAGCAGTACTTC